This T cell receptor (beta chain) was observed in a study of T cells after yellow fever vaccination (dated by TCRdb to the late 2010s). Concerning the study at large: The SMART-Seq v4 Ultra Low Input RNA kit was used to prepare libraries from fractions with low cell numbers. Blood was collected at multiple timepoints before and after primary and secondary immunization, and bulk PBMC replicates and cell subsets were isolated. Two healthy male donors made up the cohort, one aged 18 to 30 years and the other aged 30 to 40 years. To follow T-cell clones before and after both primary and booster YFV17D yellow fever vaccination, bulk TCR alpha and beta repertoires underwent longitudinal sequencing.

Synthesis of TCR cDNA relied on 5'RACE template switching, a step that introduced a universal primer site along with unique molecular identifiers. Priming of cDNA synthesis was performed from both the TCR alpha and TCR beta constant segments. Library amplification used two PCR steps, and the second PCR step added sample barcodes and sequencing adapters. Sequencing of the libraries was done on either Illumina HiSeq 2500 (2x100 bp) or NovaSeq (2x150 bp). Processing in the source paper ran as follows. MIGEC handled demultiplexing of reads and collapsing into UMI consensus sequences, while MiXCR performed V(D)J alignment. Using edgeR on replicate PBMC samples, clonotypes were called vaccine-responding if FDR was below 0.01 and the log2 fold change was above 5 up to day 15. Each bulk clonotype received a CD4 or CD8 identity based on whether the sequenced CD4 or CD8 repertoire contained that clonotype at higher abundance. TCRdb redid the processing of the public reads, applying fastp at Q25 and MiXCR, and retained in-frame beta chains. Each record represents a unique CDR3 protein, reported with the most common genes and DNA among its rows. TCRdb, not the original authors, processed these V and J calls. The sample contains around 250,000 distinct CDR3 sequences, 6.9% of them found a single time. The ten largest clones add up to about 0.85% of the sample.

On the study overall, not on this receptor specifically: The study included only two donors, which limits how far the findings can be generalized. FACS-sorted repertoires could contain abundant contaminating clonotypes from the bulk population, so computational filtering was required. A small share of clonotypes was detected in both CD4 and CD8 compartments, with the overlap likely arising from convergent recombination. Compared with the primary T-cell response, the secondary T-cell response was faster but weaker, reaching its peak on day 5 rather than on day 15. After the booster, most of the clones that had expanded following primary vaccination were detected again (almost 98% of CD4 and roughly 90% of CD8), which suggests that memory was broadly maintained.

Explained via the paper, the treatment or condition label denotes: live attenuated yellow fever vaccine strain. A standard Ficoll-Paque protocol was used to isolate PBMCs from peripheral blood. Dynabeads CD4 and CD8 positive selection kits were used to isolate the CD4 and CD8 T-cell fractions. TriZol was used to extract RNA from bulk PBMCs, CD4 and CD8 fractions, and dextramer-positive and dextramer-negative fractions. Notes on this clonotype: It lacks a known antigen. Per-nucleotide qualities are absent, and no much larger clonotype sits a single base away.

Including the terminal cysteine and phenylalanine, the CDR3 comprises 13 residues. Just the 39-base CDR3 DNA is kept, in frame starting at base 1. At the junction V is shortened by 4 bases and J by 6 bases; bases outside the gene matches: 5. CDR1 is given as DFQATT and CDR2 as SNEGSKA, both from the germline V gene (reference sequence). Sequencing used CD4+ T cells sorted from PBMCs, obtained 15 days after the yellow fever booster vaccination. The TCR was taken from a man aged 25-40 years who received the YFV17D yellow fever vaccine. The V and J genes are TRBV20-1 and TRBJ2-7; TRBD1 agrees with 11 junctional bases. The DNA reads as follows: TGCAGTGCTACCAGGACAGGGGGCGGCGAGCAGTACTTC. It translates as CSATRTGGGEQYF.